This T cell receptor beta chain comes out of a study of blood T cell repertoires in COVID-19. Study-wide background: There were acute and convalescent COVID-19 samples, and they came from the United States, Italy and Spain.

TCRdb keeps only in-frame clones here, not all; method: immunoSEQ multiplex PCR. This sample has over 250,000 clones, with around nine tenths found just once. The sample holds one count of this clone. V gave up 1 base and J gave up 4 bases, with 10 bases separating them. CDR3 length: 15 amino acids. Germline V CDR1 and CDR2: SGHAT, FQNNGV. Participant age was roughly 18 to 90 years, and participants resided in fewer than 25 US areas. In Cohort 3, a recovered donor had either two negative PCRs, clearance, or symptom resolution. This receptor was obtained from a woman between 18 and 29 years old who had recovered from COVID-19. The V call is TRBV11-2, the J call TRBJ2-2, with D possibly TRBD2 on 5 matching bases. Source material: PBMCs or T cells enriched from blood (not recorded which). CDR3 sequence: CASSLGLQSTGELFF. The DNA of the CDR3 is TGTGCCAGCAGCTTAGGACTACAAAGCACCGGGGAGCTGTTTTTT.